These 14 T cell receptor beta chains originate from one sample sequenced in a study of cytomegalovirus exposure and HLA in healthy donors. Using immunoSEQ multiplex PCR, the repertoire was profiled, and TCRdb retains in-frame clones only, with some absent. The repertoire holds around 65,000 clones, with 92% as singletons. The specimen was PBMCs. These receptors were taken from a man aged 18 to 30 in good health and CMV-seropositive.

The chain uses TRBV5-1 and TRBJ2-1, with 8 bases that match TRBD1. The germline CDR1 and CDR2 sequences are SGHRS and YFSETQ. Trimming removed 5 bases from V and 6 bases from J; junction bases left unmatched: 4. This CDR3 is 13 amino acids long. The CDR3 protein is CASSFTGGNEQFF. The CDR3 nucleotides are TGCGCCAGCAGTTTTACAGGGGGCAATGAGCAGTTCTTC. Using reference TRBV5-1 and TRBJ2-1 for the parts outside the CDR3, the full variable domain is KAGVTQTPRYLIKTRGQQVTLSCSPISGHRSVSWYQQTPGQGLQFLFEYFSETQRNKGNFPGRFSGRQFSNSRSEMNVSTLELGDSALYLCASSFTGGNEQFFGPGTRLTVL.

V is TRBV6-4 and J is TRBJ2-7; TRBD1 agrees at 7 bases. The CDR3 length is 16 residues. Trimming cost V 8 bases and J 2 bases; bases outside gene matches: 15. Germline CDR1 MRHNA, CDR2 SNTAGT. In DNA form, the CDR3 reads TGTGCCAGCCTCTTGCGGTACAGGGGACAGACCTACGAGCAGTACTTC. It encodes CASLLRYRGQTYEQYF.

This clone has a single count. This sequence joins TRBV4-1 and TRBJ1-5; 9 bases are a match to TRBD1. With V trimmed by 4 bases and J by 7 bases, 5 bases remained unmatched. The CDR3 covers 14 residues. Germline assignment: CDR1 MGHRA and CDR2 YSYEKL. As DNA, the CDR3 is TGCGCCAGCAGCCCGGACAGGGGTATGCAGCCCCAGCATTTT. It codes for CASSPDRGMQPQHF.

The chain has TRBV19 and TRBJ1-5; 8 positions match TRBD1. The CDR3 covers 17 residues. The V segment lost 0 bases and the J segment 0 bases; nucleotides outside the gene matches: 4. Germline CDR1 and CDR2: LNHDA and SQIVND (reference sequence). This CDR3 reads CASSIDWDRYSNQPQHF. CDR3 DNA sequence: TGTGCCAGTAGTATAGATTGGGACAGGTATAGCAATCAGCCCCAGCATTTT.

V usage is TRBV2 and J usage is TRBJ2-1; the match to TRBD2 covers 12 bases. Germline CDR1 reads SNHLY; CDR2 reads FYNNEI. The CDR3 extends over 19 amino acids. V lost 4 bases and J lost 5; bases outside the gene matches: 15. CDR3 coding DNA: TGTGCCAGCAGTGGGTCAACTAGCGGGAGGCTCCCCGTCGACAATGAGCAGTTCTTC. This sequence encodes CASSGSTSGRLPVDNEQFF. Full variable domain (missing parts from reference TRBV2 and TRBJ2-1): EPEVTQTPSHQVTQMGQEVILRCVPISNHLYFYWYRQILGQKVEFLVSFYNNEISEKSEIFDDQFSVERPDGSNFTLKIRSTKLEDSAMYFCASSGSTSGRLPVDNEQFFGPGTRLTVL.

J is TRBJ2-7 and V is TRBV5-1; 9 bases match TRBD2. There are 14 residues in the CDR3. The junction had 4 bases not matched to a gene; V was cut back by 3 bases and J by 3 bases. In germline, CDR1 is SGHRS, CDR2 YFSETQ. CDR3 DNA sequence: TGCGCCAGCAGCTCCCTAGCGGGGTACTACGAGCAGTACTTC. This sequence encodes CASSSLAGYYEQYF.

The CDR3 region is CSAGPLRRAFF. In DNA, the CDR3 is TGCAGTGCTGGGCCCCTTAGGAGGGCTTTCTTT. J is TRBJ1-1 and V is TRBV20-1, with D unclear. V was pared by 5 bases and J by 11 bases, with 15 bases between. There are 11 residues in the CDR3. Germline CDR1 reads DFQATT; CDR2 reads SNEGSKA (reference sequence).

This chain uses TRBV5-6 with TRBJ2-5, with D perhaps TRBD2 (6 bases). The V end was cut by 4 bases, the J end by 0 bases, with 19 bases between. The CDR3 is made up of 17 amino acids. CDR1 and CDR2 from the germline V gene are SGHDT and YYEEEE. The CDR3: CASSRGEDDWYQETQYF. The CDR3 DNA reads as TGTGCCAGCAGCCGCGGGGAGGATGATTGGTACCAAGAGACCCAGTACTTC.

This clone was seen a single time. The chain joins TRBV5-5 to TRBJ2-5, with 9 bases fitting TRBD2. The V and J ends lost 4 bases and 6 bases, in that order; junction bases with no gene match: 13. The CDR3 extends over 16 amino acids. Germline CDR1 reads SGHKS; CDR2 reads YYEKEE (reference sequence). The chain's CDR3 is CASSPPGLAGYKTQYF. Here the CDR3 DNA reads TGTGCCAGCAGCCCCCCCGGGCTAGCGGGATATAAGACCCAGTACTTC.

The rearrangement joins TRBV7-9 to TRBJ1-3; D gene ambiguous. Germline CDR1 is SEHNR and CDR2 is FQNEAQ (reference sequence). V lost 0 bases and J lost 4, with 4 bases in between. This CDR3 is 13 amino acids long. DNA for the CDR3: TGTGCCAGCAGCTTAGCGCGGGGAAACACCATATATTTT. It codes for CASSLARGNTIYF.

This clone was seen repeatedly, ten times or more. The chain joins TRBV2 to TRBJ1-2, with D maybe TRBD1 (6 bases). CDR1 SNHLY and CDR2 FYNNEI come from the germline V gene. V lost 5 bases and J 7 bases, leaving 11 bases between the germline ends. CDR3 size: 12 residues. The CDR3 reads CASSSGGPGYTF. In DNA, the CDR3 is TGTGCCAGCAGTTCGGGGGGCCCTGGCTACACCTTC.

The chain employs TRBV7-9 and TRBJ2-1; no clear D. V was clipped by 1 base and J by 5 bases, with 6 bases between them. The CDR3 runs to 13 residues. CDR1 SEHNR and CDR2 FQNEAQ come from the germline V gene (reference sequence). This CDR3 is CASSLGADNEQFF. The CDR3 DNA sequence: TGTGCCAGCAGCTTAGGGGCAGACAATGAGCAGTTCTTC.

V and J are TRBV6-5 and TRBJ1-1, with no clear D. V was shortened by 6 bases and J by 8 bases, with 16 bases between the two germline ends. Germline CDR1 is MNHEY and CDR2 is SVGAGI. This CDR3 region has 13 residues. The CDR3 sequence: CASSDLTRWEAFF. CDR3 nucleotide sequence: TGTGCCAGCAGCGATCTCACGCGGTGGGAAGCTTTCTTT.

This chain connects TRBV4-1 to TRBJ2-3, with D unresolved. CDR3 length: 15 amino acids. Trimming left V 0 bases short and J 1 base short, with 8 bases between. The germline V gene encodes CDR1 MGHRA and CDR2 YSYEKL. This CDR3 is CASSQDWPGTDTQYF. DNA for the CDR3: TGCGCCAGCAGCCAAGATTGGCCCGGCACAGATACGCAGTATTTT.